Listed below are T cell receptor beta chains from one sample, sequenced in a study of T cell repertoires in cytomegalovirus infection. Their antigens remain unidentified. TCRdb re-called the reads through MiXCR, storing one row per CDR3 protein. The sample lists about 68,000 distinct CDR3 sequences; under 25% were seen once. The source material was PBMCs, sequenced either directly or after in vitro stimulation (not recorded which). Source of these receptors: a human donor in good health (CMV status not recorded). Some clones in this sample may be carry-over from other donors' samples. Each CDR3 is given with its conserved first and last residue. D genes are given only for firm matches. A clone size is listed for some rows: how often the clone was seen (once, few, many), or a class if it is expanded.

d_call: NA
cdr3_length: 17
j_call: TRBJ2-1
clone_size: NA
v_call: TRBV7-2
cdr3_nt: TGTGCCAGCAGCTTAGTTGGCGGGGCGGCCTCCTACAATGAGCAGTTCTTC
cdr3_aa: CASSLVGGAASYNEQFF

d_call: NA
cdr3_length: 15
j_call: TRBJ1-6
clone_size: NA
v_call: TRBV19
cdr3_nt: TGTGCCAGTAGTATAGAGCCCTCTGGGGATTCACCCCTCCACTTT
cdr3_aa: CASSIEPSGDSPLHF

d_call: NA
cdr3_length: 16
j_call: TRBJ2-7
clone_size: many
v_call: TRBV7-8
cdr3_nt: TGTGCCAGCAGCCCGCCGTCGGGGAGTAAATCCTACGAGCAGTACTTC
cdr3_aa: CASSPPSGSKSYEQYF

d_call: TRBD2
cdr3_length: 19
j_call: TRBJ2-3
clone_size: NA
v_call: TRBV20-1
cdr3_nt: TGCAGTGCTAGACCTGTGTGGACTAGCGGGAGGGATTACACAGATACGCAGTATTTT
cdr3_aa: CSARPVWTSGRDYTDTQYF

d_call: TRBD2
cdr3_length: 17
j_call: TRBJ2-7
clone_size: many
v_call: TRBV7-2
cdr3_nt: TGTGCCAGCAGCTTTGTACTAGCGGGAGGGATACCCTACGAGCAGTACTTC
cdr3_aa: CASSFVLAGGIPYEQYF

d_call: TRBD1
cdr3_length: 18
j_call: TRBJ1-4
clone_size: many
v_call: TRBV27
cdr3_nt: TGTGCCAGCAGTTACTACCCCGACCCGGGACAGGGAGTCGAAAAACTGTTTTTT
cdr3_aa: CASSYYPDPGQGVEKLFF

d_call: NA
cdr3_length: 12
j_call: TRBJ2-3
clone_size: NA
v_call: TRBV28
cdr3_nt: TGTGCCAGCGGTGGGAGCACAGATACGCAGTGTTTT
cdr3_aa: CASGGSTDTQCF

d_call: NA
cdr3_length: 14
j_call: TRBJ1-1
clone_size: NA
v_call: TRBV7-9
cdr3_nt: TGTGCCAGCAGAATTCCAGGGGCTTACACTGAAGCTTTCTTT
cdr3_aa: CASRIPGAYTEAFF

d_call: NA
cdr3_length: 16
j_call: TRBJ2-5
clone_size: few
v_call: TRBV19
cdr3_nt: TGTGCCAGTAGTACCGGGGTCGGGACGGCTCCGGAGACCCAGTACTTC
cdr3_aa: CASSTGVGTAPETQYF

d_call: NA
cdr3_length: 14
j_call: TRBJ2-7
clone_size: many
v_call: TRBV7-2
cdr3_nt: TGTGCCAGCAGCTCTGTAGACTTCTCCTACGAGCAGTACTTC
cdr3_aa: CASSSVDFSYEQYF

d_call: NA
cdr3_length: 14
j_call: TRBJ2-1
clone_size: many
v_call: TRBV7-2
cdr3_nt: TGTGCCAGCAGCCCGCTAACCCTGGCAGGTGAGCAGTTCTTC
cdr3_aa: CASSPLTLAGEQFF

d_call: TRBD1
cdr3_length: 15
j_call: TRBJ2-3
clone_size: NA
v_call: TRBV20-1
cdr3_nt: TGCAGTGCTGACGACAGGGGTGTTAGCACAGATACGCAGTATTTT
cdr3_aa: CSADDRGVSTDTQYF

d_call: TRBD1
cdr3_length: 17
j_call: TRBJ1-3
clone_size: many
v_call: TRBV7-2
cdr3_nt: TGTGCCAGCAGCTTAGCGCCGGGACAGAGTTCTGGAAACACCATATATTTT
cdr3_aa: CASSLAPGQSSGNTIYF

d_call: TRBD2
cdr3_length: 16
j_call: TRBJ2-1
clone_size: many
v_call: TRBV12-3/TRBV12-4
cdr3_nt: TGTGCCAGCAGTTTCGGTAGCGGGAGGGCCTCGGATGAGCAGTTCTTC
cdr3_aa: CASSFGSGRASDEQFF

d_call: TRBD2
cdr3_length: 17
j_call: TRBJ2-1
clone_size: many
v_call: TRBV7-2
cdr3_nt: TGTGCCAGCAGCTTAGGTAGCGGGAGGGGCTCCTACAATGAGCAGTTCTTC
cdr3_aa: CASSLGSGRGSYNEQFF

d_call: TRBD2
cdr3_length: 14
j_call: TRBJ2-1
clone_size: NA
v_call: TRBV5-1
cdr3_nt: TGCGCCAGCAGCTTGGTAGGGACTAGCAATGAGCAGTTCTTC
cdr3_aa: CASSLVGTSNEQFF

d_call: TRBD2
cdr3_length: 18
j_call: TRBJ2-2
clone_size: many
v_call: TRBV28
cdr3_nt: TGTGCCAGCCATTCCCCCGGACTAGCGGGAGACCGGAGCGGGGAGCTGTTTTTT
cdr3_aa: CASHSPGLAGDRSGELFF

d_call: NA
cdr3_length: 15
j_call: TRBJ1-6
clone_size: many
v_call: TRBV12-3/TRBV12-4
cdr3_nt: TGTGCCAGCAGTTTGGGAAGCTCCTATAATTCACCCCTCCACTTT
cdr3_aa: CASSLGSSYNSPLHF

d_call: NA
cdr3_length: 15
j_call: TRBJ2-2
clone_size: NA
v_call: TRBV18
cdr3_nt: TGTGCCAGCTCAACGGGACTTGCGAACACCGGGGAGCTGTTTTTT
cdr3_aa: CASSTGLANTGELFF

d_call: TRBD2
cdr3_length: 15
j_call: TRBJ2-2
clone_size: few
v_call: TRBV10-3
cdr3_nt: TGTGCCATCAGTGATCTAGCGGGAGGCACCGGGGAGCTGTTTTTT
cdr3_aa: CAISDLAGGTGELFF

d_call: NA
cdr3_length: 13
j_call: TRBJ2-7
clone_size: many
v_call: TRBV7-6
cdr3_nt: TGTGCCAGCAGCTTAAACTCAGAACGGGAGCAGTACTTC
cdr3_aa: CASSLNSEREQYF

d_call: NA
cdr3_length: 12
j_call: TRBJ1-4
clone_size: NA
v_call: TRBV25-1
cdr3_nt: TGTGCCAGCAGTGCGACAGGTCTTAAACTGTTTTTT
cdr3_aa: CASSATGLKLFF

d_call: NA
cdr3_length: 14
j_call: TRBJ2-1
clone_size: NA
v_call: TRBV11-3
cdr3_nt: TGTGCCAGCAGCTGGGGGTGGGGGCCTAATGAGCAGTTCTTC
cdr3_aa: CASSWGWGPNEQFF

d_call: TRBD1
cdr3_length: 17
j_call: TRBJ1-3
clone_size: NA
v_call: TRBV7-8
cdr3_nt: TGTGCCAGCAGCTCAACAGGGGGCGCGGGGAATGGAAACACCATATATTTT
cdr3_aa: CASSSTGGAGNGNTIYF

d_call: NA
cdr3_length: 16
j_call: TRBJ2-1
clone_size: many
v_call: TRBV12-5
cdr3_nt: TGTGCTAGTGGTTTGGTACGAGGCGGGATTTACGATGAGCAGTTCTTC
cdr3_aa: CASGLVRGGIYDEQFF

d_call: TRBD2
cdr3_length: 16
j_call: TRBJ2-7
clone_size: NA
v_call: TRBV29-1
cdr3_nt: TGCAGCGGGGCGGGGGGGGGGGTAGGGAGCTCCTACGAGCAGTACTTC
cdr3_aa: CSGAGGGVGSSYEQYF

d_call: NA
cdr3_length: 16
j_call: TRBJ2-2
clone_size: few
v_call: TRBV20-1
cdr3_nt: TGCAGTGCTAGTTTGGGAGGTGGGAGAGGGACCGGGGAGCTGTTTTTT
cdr3_aa: CSASLGGGRGTGELFF

d_call: TRBD1
cdr3_length: 13
j_call: TRBJ2-5
clone_size: NA
v_call: TRBV28
cdr3_nt: TGTGCCAGCAGCACAGGGGTCGGAGAGACCCAGTACTTC
cdr3_aa: CASSTGVGETQYF

d_call: TRBD1
cdr3_length: 14
j_call: TRBJ2-7
clone_size: many
v_call: TRBV7-2
cdr3_nt: TGTGCCAGCAGCCCAGGGACAGGTTCTTACGAGCAGTACTTC
cdr3_aa: CASSPGTGSYEQYF

d_call: NA
cdr3_length: 12
j_call: TRBJ2-5
clone_size: many
v_call: TRBV7-2
cdr3_nt: TGTGCCAGCAGCTTTAGTGGGGAGACCCAGTACTTC
cdr3_aa: CASSFSGETQYF

d_call: TRBD2
cdr3_length: 14
j_call: TRBJ2-7
clone_size: NA
v_call: TRBV2
cdr3_nt: TGTGCCAGCCAAAGCGGGAGGGTCGCCTACGAGCAGTACTTC
cdr3_aa: CASQSGRVAYEQYF

d_call: NA
cdr3_length: 13
j_call: TRBJ2-7
clone_size: NA
v_call: TRBV18
cdr3_nt: TGTGCCAGCTCACCACCCGGCACTGACGAGCAGTACTTC
cdr3_aa: CASSPPGTDEQYF

d_call: TRBD1
cdr3_length: 15
j_call: TRBJ2-3
clone_size: many
v_call: TRBV7-2
cdr3_nt: TGTGCCAGCAGCTCCGGGACAGGGGTATTTGATACGCAGTATTTT
cdr3_aa: CASSSGTGVFDTQYF

d_call: NA
cdr3_length: 15
j_call: TRBJ2-7
clone_size: few
v_call: TRBV7-9
cdr3_nt: TGTGCCAGCAGCCCCCAGAAGGACAGATACTACGAGCAGTACTTC
cdr3_aa: CASSPQKDRYYEQYF

d_call: TRBD1
cdr3_length: 15
j_call: TRBJ2-3
clone_size: NA
v_call: TRBV28
cdr3_nt: TGTGCCAGCAGTTTAGGGAGGACAGGGGCAGATACGCAGTATTTT
cdr3_aa: CASSLGRTGADTQYF

d_call: TRBD2
cdr3_length: 17
j_call: TRBJ2-4
clone_size: NA
v_call: TRBV7-2
cdr3_nt: TGTGCCAGCAGCCTAGGGGGACTAGCGGCCCACAAAAACATTCAGTACTTC
cdr3_aa: CASSLGGLAAHKNIQYF

d_call: TRBD2
cdr3_length: 19
j_call: TRBJ2-2
clone_size: many
v_call: TRBV7-2
cdr3_nt: TGTGCCAGCAGCTTAAGGGGACTAGCGGGAGATCACGGCACCGGGGAGCTGTTTTTT
cdr3_aa: CASSLRGLAGDHGTGELFF

d_call: NA
cdr3_length: 16
j_call: TRBJ2-5
clone_size: NA
v_call: TRBV24-1
cdr3_nt: TGTGCCACCAGTGATTCTGGTAGCCCTCGTCGAGAGACCCAGTACTTC
cdr3_aa: CATSDSGSPRRETQYF

d_call: NA
cdr3_length: 13
j_call: TRBJ2-7
clone_size: NA
v_call: TRBV20-1
cdr3_nt: TGCAGTGCTAGAGGCCCTAGCCCAAGGGAGCAGTACTTC
cdr3_aa: CSARGPSPREQYF

d_call: TRBD1
cdr3_length: 13
j_call: TRBJ2-3
clone_size: NA
v_call: TRBV19
cdr3_nt: TGTGCCAGTCTCGACAGGGTCGGAGATACGCAGTATTTT
cdr3_aa: CASLDRVGDTQYF

d_call: NA
cdr3_length: 15
j_call: TRBJ2-3
clone_size: many
v_call: TRBV28
cdr3_nt: TGTGCCAGCAGTCCGCCGCGGGCCCAAGCAGATACGCAGTATTTT
cdr3_aa: CASSPPRAQADTQYF

d_call: NA
cdr3_length: 13
j_call: TRBJ1-2
clone_size: few
v_call: TRBV3-1
cdr3_nt: TGTGCCAGCAGCCAAGATTTGAGGAGCGGCTACACCTTC
cdr3_aa: CASSQDLRSGYTF

d_call: TRBD2
cdr3_length: 15
j_call: TRBJ2-7
clone_size: many
v_call: TRBV7-2
cdr3_nt: TGTGCCAGCAGCGCTAGCGGGGAAGCCTCCTACGAGCAGTACTTC
cdr3_aa: CASSASGEASYEQYF

d_call: TRBD1
cdr3_length: 16
j_call: TRBJ1-2
clone_size: few
v_call: TRBV19
cdr3_nt: TGTGCCAGTAGTCCTCCCGGACAGGCCGCAAACTATGGCTACACCTTC
cdr3_aa: CASSPPGQAANYGYTF

d_call: NA
cdr3_length: 13
j_call: TRBJ2-4
clone_size: NA
v_call: TRBV6-8
cdr3_nt: TGTGCCACCATGGAGACAGGGAGGAACATTCAGTGCTTC
cdr3_aa: CATMETGRNIQCF

d_call: TRBD2
cdr3_length: 14
j_call: TRBJ2-1
clone_size: few
v_call: TRBV20-1
cdr3_nt: TGCAGTGCTAGCCTGGCACTAGCGGGAGGGGGGCAGTTCTTC
cdr3_aa: CSASLALAGGGQFF

d_call: NA
cdr3_length: 12
j_call: TRBJ1-2
clone_size: NA
v_call: TRBV2
cdr3_nt: TGTGCCAGCAGTGAAGTTATCTATGGCTACACCTTC
cdr3_aa: CASSEVIYGYTF

d_call: TRBD1
cdr3_length: 15
j_call: TRBJ2-5
clone_size: once
v_call: TRBV10-3
cdr3_nt: TGTGCCATCAGTGAGTCGCGGGACAGGACCGCGACCCAGTACTTC
cdr3_aa: CAISESRDRTATQYF

d_call: TRBD2
cdr3_length: 15
j_call: TRBJ2-1
clone_size: many
v_call: TRBV6-2/TRBV6-3
cdr3_nt: TGTGCCAGCAGCGGGACTAGCGGCAGCTCGCGGGAGCAGTTCTTC
cdr3_aa: CASSGTSGSSREQFF

d_call: NA
cdr3_length: 16
j_call: TRBJ2-3
clone_size: few
v_call: TRBV4-1
cdr3_nt: TGCGCCAGCAGCCAAGCCAATATGGGTTTTACAGATACGCAGTATTTT
cdr3_aa: CASSQANMGFTDTQYF

d_call: NA
cdr3_length: 15
j_call: TRBJ1-4
clone_size: many
v_call: TRBV6-5
cdr3_nt: TGTGCCAGCAATTTCTCGGAAGGGACTAATGAAAAACTGTTTTTT
cdr3_aa: CASNFSEGTNEKLFF

d_call: NA
cdr3_length: 13
j_call: TRBJ2-4
clone_size: NA
v_call: TRBV12-3/TRBV12-4
cdr3_nt: TGTGCCAGCAGTTTTCGGGAACAGAACATTCAGTACTTC
cdr3_aa: CASSFREQNIQYF

d_call: NA
cdr3_length: 14
j_call: TRBJ2-3
clone_size: many
v_call: TRBV7-2
cdr3_nt: TGTGCCAGCAGCTTTATGCACTCCACAGATACGCAGTATTTT
cdr3_aa: CASSFMHSTDTQYF

d_call: NA
cdr3_length: 14
j_call: TRBJ2-1
clone_size: NA
v_call: TRBV15
cdr3_nt: TGTGCCACCAGCAGAGTGGGAGGGGGTAATGAGCAGTTCTTC
cdr3_aa: CATSRVGGGNEQFF

d_call: NA
cdr3_length: 16
j_call: TRBJ1-3
clone_size: many
v_call: TRBV7-2
cdr3_nt: TGTGCCAGCAGCTCATCCCGGCCCCTCTCTGGAAACACCATATATTTT
cdr3_aa: CASSSSRPLSGNTIYF

d_call: NA
cdr3_length: 14
j_call: TRBJ2-7
clone_size: NA
v_call: TRBV5-4
cdr3_nt: TGTGCCAGCAGCCCCACTACAGGGACCTACGAGCAGTACTTC
cdr3_aa: CASSPTTGTYEQYF

d_call: TRBD1
cdr3_length: 13
j_call: TRBJ1-2
clone_size: NA
v_call: TRBV6-5
cdr3_nt: TGTGCCAGCAGCTGGAACAGGGGGCGAGGCTACACCTTC
cdr3_aa: CASSWNRGRGYTF

d_call: NA
cdr3_length: 16
j_call: TRBJ2-3
clone_size: NA
v_call: TRBV7-8
cdr3_nt: TGTGCCAGCAGCCTGGGTATTGGACTACCCACAGATACGCAGTATTTT
cdr3_aa: CASSLGIGLPTDTQYF